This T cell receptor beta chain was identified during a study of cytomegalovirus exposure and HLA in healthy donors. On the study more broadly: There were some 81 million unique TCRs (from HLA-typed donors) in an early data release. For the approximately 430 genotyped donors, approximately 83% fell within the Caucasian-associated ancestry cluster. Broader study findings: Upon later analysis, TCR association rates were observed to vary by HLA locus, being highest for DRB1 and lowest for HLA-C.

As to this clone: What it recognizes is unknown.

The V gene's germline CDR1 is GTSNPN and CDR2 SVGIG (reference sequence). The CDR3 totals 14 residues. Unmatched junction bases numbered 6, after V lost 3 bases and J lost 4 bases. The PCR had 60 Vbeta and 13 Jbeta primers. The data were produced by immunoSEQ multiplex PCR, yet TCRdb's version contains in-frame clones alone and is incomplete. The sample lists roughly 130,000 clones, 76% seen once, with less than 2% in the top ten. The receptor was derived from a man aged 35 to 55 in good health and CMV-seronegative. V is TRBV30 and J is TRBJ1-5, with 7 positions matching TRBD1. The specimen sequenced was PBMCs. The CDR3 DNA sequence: TGTGCCTGGAGGGGACCGGGACAGAATCAGCCCCAGCATTTT. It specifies CAWRGPGQNQPQHF. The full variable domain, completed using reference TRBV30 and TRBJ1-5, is SQTIHQWPATLVQPVGSPLSLECTVEGTSNPNLYWYRQAAGRGLQLLFYSVGIGQISSEVPQNLSASRPQDRQFILSSKKLLLSDSGFYLCAWRGPGQNQPQHFGDGTRLSIL.